The present T cell receptor (beta chain) was sequenced within a study of cytomegalovirus exposure and HLA in healthy donors. The overall study: Inside one of the first data releases sat about 91 million unique TCRs taken from HLA-typed donors.

On this clone itself: As yet, its antigen is unknown.

CDR1 and CDR2 (germline): SNHLY, FYNNEI. This CDR3 has 12 amino acids. V was pared by 6 bases and J by 5 bases, with 4 bases of the junction left unmatched. A multiplex PCR was run with 60 Vbeta primers and 13 Jbeta primers. The table came from immunoSEQ multiplex PCR; TCRdb's copy has only in-frame clones and leaves some out. The sample has some 39,000 clones. Findings and limits, study-wide: HLA alleles showed associations with 16,951 TCR beta sequences in a later analysis, at a 0.05 false discovery rate. Later genetic work tied a missense DCLRE1C variant to beta-chain V and J trimming. From TCR beta sequences, most subjects' HLA-A and HLA-B alleles were reportedly predicted accurately.

Sequencing input: PBMCs. This receptor was taken from a man aged 30 to 45 in good health and CMV-seronegative. This chain links TRBV2 with TRBJ2-7, with 7 bases lining up with TRBD1. CDR3 bases: TGTGCCAGCAGGACAGGGATCAACGAGCAGTACTTC. This sequence encodes CASRTGINEQYF.